The 8 T cell receptor beta chains in this list originate from one sample, sequenced in a study of T cells expressing NK-cell markers. Each CDR3 protein gets one entry in TCRdb, which reprocessed the 5' RACE reads and gives no DNA. This sample contains approximately 150,000 distinct CDR3 sequences. Sequencing was performed on blood T cells: a sorted CD56 or NKG2C T cell subset, CD4+ or CD8+ T cells, or bulk PBMC T cells (not recorded which). These receptors were obtained from a woman between 18 and 70 years old in good health.

CDR3 in amino acids: CSPGLITYEQYF. The chain uses TRBV20-1 and TRBJ2-7; TCRdb selects TRBD2, and the lack of DNA leaves this call unchecked. Per the germline V gene, CDR1 is DFQATT and CDR2 is SNEGSKA (reference sequence). The length of the CDR3 is 12 residues.

The chain recombines TRBV5-1 with TRBJ1-5. Germline V gene lookup returns CDR1 SGHRS and CDR2 YFSETQ. The CDR3 spans 15 residues. The CDR3 here is CASSLGSSGNQPQHF.

This rearrangement joins TRBV20-1 to TRBJ1-1; TCRdb gives TRBD1 as the D gene, but with no DNA this cannot be confirmed. The CDR3 runs to 15 residues. Germline loops: CDR1 DFQATT, CDR2 SNEGSKA (reference sequence). The CDR3: CSARDKRAGETEAFF.

The genes are TRBV25-1 and TRBJ2-2; TCRdb lists TRBD2, though no DNA is available to test this call. The V gene's germline CDR1 is MGHDK and CDR2 SYGVNS. The CDR3 contains 16 residues. CDR3 sequence: CASSPRLGSFAGELFF.

The rearrangement joins TRBV5-1 to TRBJ2-7. In germline, CDR1 is SGHRS, CDR2 YFSETQ. The CDR3 loop spans 16 amino acids. The CDR3 reads CASTQLGVGSTEEQYF.

J is TRBJ1-5 and V is TRBV16. Germline V gene sequence: CDR1 KGHSY, CDR2 FQNENV. This CDR3 has 12 amino acids. The CDR3 sequence is CASSQNRRTQHF. Full variable domain (remainder filled in from reference TRBV16 and TRBJ1-5): GEEVAQTPKHLVRGEGQKAKLYCAPIKGHSYVFWYQQVLKNEFKFLISFQNENVFDETGMPKERFSAKCLPNSPCSLEIQATKLEDSAVYFCASSQNRRTQHFGDGTRLSIL.

This sequence joins TRBV20-1 and TRBJ2-7; absent DNA, TCRdb's TRBD1 call cannot be checked. Germline CDR1 reads DFQATT; CDR2 reads SNEGSKA (reference sequence). The CDR3 sequence is 14 residues long. CDR3 protein: CSARVGQGVEEQYF.

This chain joins TRBV20-1 and TRBJ2-7; with no DNA, the TCRdb D assignment of TRBD2 cannot be verified. CDR1 and CDR2 from the germline V gene are DFQATT and SNEGSKA (reference sequence). This CDR3 spans 16 amino acids. This CDR3 reads CSAPGLAGGKDNEQYF.